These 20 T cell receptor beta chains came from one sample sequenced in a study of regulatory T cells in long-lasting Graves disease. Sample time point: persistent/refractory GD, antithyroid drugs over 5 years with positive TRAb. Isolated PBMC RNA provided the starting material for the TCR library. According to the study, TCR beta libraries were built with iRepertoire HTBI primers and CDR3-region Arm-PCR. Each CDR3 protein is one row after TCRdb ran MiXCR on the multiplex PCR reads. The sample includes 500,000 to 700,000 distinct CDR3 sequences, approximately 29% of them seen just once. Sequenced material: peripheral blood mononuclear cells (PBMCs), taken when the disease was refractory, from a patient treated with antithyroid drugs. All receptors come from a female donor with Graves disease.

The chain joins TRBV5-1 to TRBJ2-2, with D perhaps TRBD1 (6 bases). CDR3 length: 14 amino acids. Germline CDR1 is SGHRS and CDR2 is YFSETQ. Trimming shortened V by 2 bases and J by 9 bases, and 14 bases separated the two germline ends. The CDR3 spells CASSFPQGSRELFF. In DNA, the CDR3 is TGCGCCAGCAGCTTTCCACAGGGTAGCAGGGAGCTGTTTTTT. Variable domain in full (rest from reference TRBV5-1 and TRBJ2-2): KAGVTQTPRYLIKTRGQQVTLSCSPISGHRSVSWYQQTPGQGLQFLFEYFSETQRNKGNFPGRFSGRQFSNSRSEMNVSTLELGDSALYLCASSFPQGSRELFFGEGSRLTVL.

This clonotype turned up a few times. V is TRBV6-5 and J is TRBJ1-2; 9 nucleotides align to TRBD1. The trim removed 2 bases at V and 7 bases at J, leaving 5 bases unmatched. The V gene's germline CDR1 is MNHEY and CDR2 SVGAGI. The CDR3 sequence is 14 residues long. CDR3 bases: TGTGCCAGCAGTTACGGACAGGGGCCGGGTGGCTACACCTTC. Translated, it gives CASSYGQGPGGYTF.

The CDR3 nucleotides are TGCGCCAGCAGCTGGGCAGCGGGAGAGACCTACGAGCAGTACTTC. Its protein product is CASSWAAGETYEQYF. The rearrangement links TRBV5-1 to TRBJ2-7; 8 bases match TRBD2. V lost 3 bases to trimming and J lost 2 bases; unmatched junction nucleotides: 7. In germline, CDR1 is SGHRS, CDR2 YFSETQ. The CDR3 length is 15 residues.

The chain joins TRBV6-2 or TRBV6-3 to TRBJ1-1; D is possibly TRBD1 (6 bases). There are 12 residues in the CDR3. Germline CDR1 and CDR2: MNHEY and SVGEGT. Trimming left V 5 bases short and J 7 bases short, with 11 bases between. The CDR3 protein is CASSRMDSEAFF. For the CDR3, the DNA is TGTGCCAGCAGTCGCATGGACAGTGAAGCTTTCTTT.

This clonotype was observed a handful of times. CDR3 protein: CASSYGGRYTGELFF. The CDR3, as DNA: TGTGCCAGCAGTTATGGCGGGAGGTACACCGGGGAGCTGTTTTTT. The chain couples TRBV12-3 or TRBV12-4 to TRBJ2-2, with 8 bases fitting TRBD2. Trimming at V came to 4 bases and at J to 3 bases, leaving 4 bases not matched to a gene. This CDR3 is 15 amino acids long.

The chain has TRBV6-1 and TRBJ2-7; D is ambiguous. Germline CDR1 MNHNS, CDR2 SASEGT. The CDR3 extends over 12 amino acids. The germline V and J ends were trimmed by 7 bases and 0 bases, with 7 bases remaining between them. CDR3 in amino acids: CASMGSSYEQYF. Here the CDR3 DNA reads TGTGCCAGCATGGGCAGCTCCTACGAGCAGTACTTC.

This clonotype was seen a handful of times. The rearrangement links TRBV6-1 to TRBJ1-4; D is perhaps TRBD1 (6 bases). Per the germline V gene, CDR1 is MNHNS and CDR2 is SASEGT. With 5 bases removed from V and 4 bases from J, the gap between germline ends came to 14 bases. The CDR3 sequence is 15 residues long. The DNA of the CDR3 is TGTGCCAGCAGTAAGGGGGGGAGGGGTAATGAAAAACTGTTTTTT. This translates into CASSKGGRGNEKLFF.

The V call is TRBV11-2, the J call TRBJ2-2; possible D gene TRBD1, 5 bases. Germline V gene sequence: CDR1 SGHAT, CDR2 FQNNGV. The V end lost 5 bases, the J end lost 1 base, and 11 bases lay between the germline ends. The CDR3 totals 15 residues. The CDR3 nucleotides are TGTGCCAGCAGCAAGGGGCTGGGGAACACCGGGGAGCTGTTTTTT. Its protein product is CASSKGLGNTGELFF.

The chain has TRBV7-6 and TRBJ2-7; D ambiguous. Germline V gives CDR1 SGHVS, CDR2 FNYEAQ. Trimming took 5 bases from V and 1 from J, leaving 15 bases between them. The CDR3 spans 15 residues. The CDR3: CASSPVGPGSYEQYF. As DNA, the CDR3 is TGTGCCAGCAGCCCCGTAGGCCCCGGATCCTACGAGCAGTACTTC.

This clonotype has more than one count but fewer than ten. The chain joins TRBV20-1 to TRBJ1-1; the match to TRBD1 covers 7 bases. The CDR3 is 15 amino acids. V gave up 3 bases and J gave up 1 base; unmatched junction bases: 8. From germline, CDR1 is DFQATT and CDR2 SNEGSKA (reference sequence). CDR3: CSASGAGGGNTEAFF. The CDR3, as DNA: TGCAGTGCTAGTGGGGCAGGGGGAGGGAACACTGAAGCTTTCTTT.

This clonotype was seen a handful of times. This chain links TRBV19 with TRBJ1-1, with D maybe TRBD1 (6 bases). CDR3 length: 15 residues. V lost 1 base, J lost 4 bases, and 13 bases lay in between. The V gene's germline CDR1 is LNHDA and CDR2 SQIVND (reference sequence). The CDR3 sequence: CASSIVGGKGTEAFF. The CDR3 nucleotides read TGTGCCAGTAGTATAGTTGGGGGCAAGGGCACTGAAGCTTTCTTT. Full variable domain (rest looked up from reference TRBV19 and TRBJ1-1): DGGITQSPKYLFRKEGQNVTLSCEQNLNHDAMYWYRQDPGQGLRLIYYSQIVNDFQKGDIAEGYSVSREKKESFPLTVTSAQKNPTAFYLCASSIVGGKGTEAFFGQGTRLTVV.

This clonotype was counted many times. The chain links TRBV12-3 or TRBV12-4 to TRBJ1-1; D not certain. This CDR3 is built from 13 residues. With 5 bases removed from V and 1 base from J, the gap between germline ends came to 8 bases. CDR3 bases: TGTGCCAGCAGTAAACCAGAGAACACTGAAGCTTTCTTT. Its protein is CASSKPENTEAFF.

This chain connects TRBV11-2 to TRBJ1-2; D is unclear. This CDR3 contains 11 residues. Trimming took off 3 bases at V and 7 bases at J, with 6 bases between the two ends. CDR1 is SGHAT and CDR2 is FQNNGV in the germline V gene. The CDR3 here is CASSLSLGYTF. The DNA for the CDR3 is TGTGCCAGCAGCTTGTCTCTTGGCTACACCTTC.

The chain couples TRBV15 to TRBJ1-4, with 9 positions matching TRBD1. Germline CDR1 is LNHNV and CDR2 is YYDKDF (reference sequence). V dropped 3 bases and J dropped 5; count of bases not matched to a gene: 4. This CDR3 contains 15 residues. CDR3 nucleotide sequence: TGTGCCACCAGCAGTGGGGGGACAGGGAATGAAAAACTGTTTTTT. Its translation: CATSSGGTGNEKLFF.

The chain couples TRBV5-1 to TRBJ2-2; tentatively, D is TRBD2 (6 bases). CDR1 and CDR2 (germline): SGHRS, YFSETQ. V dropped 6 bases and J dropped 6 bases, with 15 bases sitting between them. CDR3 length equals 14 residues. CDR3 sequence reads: CASNPTSLPGELFF. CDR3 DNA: TGCGCCAGCAATCCGACTAGTTTGCCCGGGGAGCTGTTTTTT. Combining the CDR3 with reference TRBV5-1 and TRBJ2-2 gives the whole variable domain KAGVTQTPRYLIKTRGQQVTLSCSPISGHRSVSWYQQTPGQGLQFLFEYFSETQRNKGNFPGRFSGRQFSNSRSEMNVSTLELGDSALYLCASNPTSLPGELFFGEGSRLTVL.

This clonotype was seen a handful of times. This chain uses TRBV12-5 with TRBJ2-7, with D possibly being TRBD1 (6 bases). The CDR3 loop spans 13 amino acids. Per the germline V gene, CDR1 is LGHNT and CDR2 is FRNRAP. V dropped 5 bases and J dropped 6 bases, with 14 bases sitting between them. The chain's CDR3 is CASGLHRTVEQYF. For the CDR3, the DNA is TGTGCTAGTGGTCTCCATCGGACAGTCGAGCAGTACTTC.

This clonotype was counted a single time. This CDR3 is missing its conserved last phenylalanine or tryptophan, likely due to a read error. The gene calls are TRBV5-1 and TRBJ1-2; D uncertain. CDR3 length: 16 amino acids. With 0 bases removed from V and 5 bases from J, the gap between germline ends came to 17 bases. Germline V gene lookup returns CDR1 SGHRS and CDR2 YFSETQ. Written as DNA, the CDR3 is TGCGCCAGCAGCTTGGAATCCCCAGGTTGGGGTTATGGCTACACCCTC. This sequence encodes CASSLESPGWGYGYTL.

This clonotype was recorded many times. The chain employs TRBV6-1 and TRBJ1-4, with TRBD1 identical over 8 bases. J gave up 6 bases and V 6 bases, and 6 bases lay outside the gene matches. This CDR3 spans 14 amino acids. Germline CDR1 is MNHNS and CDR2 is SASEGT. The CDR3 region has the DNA TGTGCCAGCAGCGACAGGGGTGGTCATGAAAAACTGTTTTTT. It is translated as CASSDRGGHEKLFF.

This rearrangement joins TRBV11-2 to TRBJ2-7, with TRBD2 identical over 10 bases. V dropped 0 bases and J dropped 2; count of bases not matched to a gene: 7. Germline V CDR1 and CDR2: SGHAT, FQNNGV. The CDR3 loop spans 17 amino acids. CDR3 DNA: TGTGCCAGCAGCTTAGAGTCCGCTAGCGGGGGACCCTACGAGCAGTACTTC. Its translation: CASSLESASGGPYEQYF.

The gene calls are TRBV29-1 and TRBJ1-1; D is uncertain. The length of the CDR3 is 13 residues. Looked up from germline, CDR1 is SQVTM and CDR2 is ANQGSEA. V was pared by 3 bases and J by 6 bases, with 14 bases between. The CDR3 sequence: CSVESRRGSEAFF. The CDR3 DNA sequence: TGCAGCGTTGAGTCTCGGCGAGGTTCTGAAGCTTTCTTT.